The 13 T cell receptor beta chains below all came from one sample that was sequenced in a study of blood T cell repertoires in COVID-19. Only in-frame clones appear in the TCRdb table, and some are missing; sequencing was by immunoSEQ multiplex PCR. The sample carries around 80,000 clones, around 84% recorded once. Input material: peripheral blood. These receptors all come from a man at least 80 years old with active or convalescent COVID-19.

The V call is TRBV6-5, the J call TRBJ1-5; 7 nucleotides agree with TRBD1. V lost 5 bases, J lost 4 bases, and 8 bases stayed unmatched. There are 15 residues in the CDR3. Germline V gene sequence: CDR1 MNHEY, CDR2 SVGAGI. The CDR3 coding sequence is TGTGCCAGCAGTCCCCGTCCGGACAGGAATCAGCCCCAGCATTTT. This translates into CASSPRPDRNQPQHF.

The chain combines TRBV30 with TRBJ1-3; no firm D call. The germline CDR1 and CDR2 sequences are GTSNPN and SVGIG (reference sequence). This CDR3 region has 14 residues. V was cut by 1 base and J by 1 base, with 8 bases left in between. CDR3 protein: CAWSGGRSGNTIYF. DNA for the CDR3: TGTGCCTGGAGTGGCGGGAGATCTGGAAACACCATATATTTT.

The gene calls are TRBV7-8 and TRBJ1-5, with TRBD1 matching 10 bases. With V trimmed by 5 bases and J by 5 bases, 9 bases remained unmatched. This CDR3 contains 16 residues. CDR1 and CDR2 from the germline V gene are SGHVS and FQNEAQ. CDR3 region: CASSLEPGQGHQPQHF. CDR3 in DNA: TGTGCCAGCAGCCTAGAACCGGGACAGGGGCATCAGCCCCAGCATTTT.

The genes are TRBV19 and TRBJ2-3; possible D gene TRBD2, 5 bases. The germline CDR1 and CDR2 sequences are LNHDA and SQIVND (reference sequence). CDR3 size: 16 residues. The germline V and J ends were trimmed by 4 bases and 0 bases, with 14 bases remaining between them. This CDR3 is CASSTLTGSSTDTQYF. CDR3 coding DNA: TGTGCCAGTAGTACTCTGACGGGATCCAGCACAGATACGCAGTATTTT.

The J gene is TRBJ1-5, the V gene TRBV19; 11 nucleotides line up with TRBD1. CDR1 LNHDA and CDR2 SQIVND come from the germline V gene (reference sequence). Trimming took 4 bases from V and 5 from J; bases not matched to a gene: 10. The CDR3 extends over 17 amino acids. CDR3 sequence reads: CASSRLRTGGRDQPQHF. The DNA for the CDR3 is TGTGCCAGTAGTAGACTCCGGACAGGGGGCAGGGATCAGCCCCAGCATTTT.

The genes are TRBV4-2 and TRBJ2-1; 7 nucleotides line up with TRBD2. Germline V lookup: CDR1 LGHNA, CDR2 YNFKEQ. V dropped 5 bases and J dropped 5; count of bases not matched to a gene: 3. CDR3 length equals 13 residues. The chain's CDR3 is CASSAGTNNEQFF. CDR3 DNA sequence: TGTGCCAGCAGCGCCGGGACTAACAATGAGCAGTTCTTC.

The chain recombines TRBV21-1 with TRBJ1-1; the table names TRBD1, a call not compared with the DNA. TRBV21-1 is marked as a pseudogene. The CDR3 length is 18 residues. The chain's CDR3 is CASSKLRRGPVMDTEAFF. In DNA form, the CDR3 reads TGTGCCAGCAGCAAATTACGGAGGGGGCCCGTGATGGACACTGAAGCTTTCTTT.

The genes are TRBV7-2 and TRBJ2-5, with 7 bases matching TRBD1. The germline gives CDR1 SGHTA, CDR2 FQGNSA. The CDR3 totals 15 residues. Trimming cost V 1 base and J 7 bases; bases outside gene matches: 9. CDR3 sequence: CASSLVGGPGGTQYF. The CDR3, as DNA: TGTGCCAGCAGCTTAGTGGGCGGGCCAGGGGGGACCCAGTACTTC. Complete variable domain (other parts from reference TRBV7-2 and TRBJ2-5): GAGVSQSPSNKVTEKGKDVELRCDPISGHTALYWYRQSLGQGLEFLIYFQGNSAPDKSGLPSDRFSAERTGGSVSTLTIQRTQQEDSAVYLCASSLVGGPGGTQYFGPGTRLLVL.

The chain employs TRBV11-3 and TRBJ2-1, with TRBD2 as a possible D gene (6 bases). Deletions cut 5 bases from V and 10 bases from J, with 12 bases between. The CDR3 sequence is 12 residues long. Germline V CDR1 and CDR2: SGHNT, YENEEA. The CDR3 is CASSPRRGEQFF. In nucleotides, the CDR3 is TGTGCCAGCAGCCCCCGACGGGGGGAGCAGTTCTTC.

V usage is TRBV5-5 and J usage is TRBJ2-5; possible D gene TRBD2, 6 bases. CDR3 size: 12 residues. From germline, CDR1 is SGHKS and CDR2 YYEKEE (reference sequence). Trimming cost V 4 bases and J 4 bases, with 8 bases left between them. The CDR3 protein is CASSPGGETQYF. The CDR3 bases are TGTGCCAGCAGCCCCGGGGGAGAGACCCAGTACTTC. Supplemented by reference TRBV5-5 and TRBJ2-5, the full variable domain reads DAGVTQSPTHLIKTRGQQVTLRCSPISGHKSVSWYQQVLGQGPQFIFQYYEKEERGRGNFPDRFSARQFPNYSSELNVNALLLGDSALYLCASSPGGETQYFGPGTRLLVL.

The chain employs TRBV9 and TRBJ2-1, with TRBD2 matching 8 bases. V lost 3 bases and J lost 7; bases outside the gene matches: 9. This CDR3 has 15 amino acids. The germline V gene has CDR1 SGDLS and CDR2 YYNGEE. This CDR3 reads CASSGTSGSWNEQFF. The CDR3 DNA reads TGTGCCAGCAGCGGTACTAGCGGAAGTTGGAATGAGCAGTTCTTC.

This rearrangement joins TRBV7-8 to TRBJ2-1; D not certain. The CDR3 totals 13 residues. The V gene lost 2 bases and the J gene lost 5 bases, with 7 bases spanning the gap. Germline V lookup: CDR1 SGHVS, CDR2 FQNEAQ. For the CDR3, the DNA is TGTGCCAGCAGCTTACAGTACGACAATGAGCAGTTCTTC. Translation: CASSLQYDNEQFF.

The chain joins TRBV20-1 to TRBJ1-6; weak D call: TRBD1 (5 bases). The CDR3 has 14 residues. The V and J ends lost 3 bases and 10 bases respectively, with 16 bases between them. CDR1 and CDR2 (germline): DFQATT, SNEGSKA (reference sequence). CDR3 sequence (DNA): TGCAGTGCTAGTTTTGGGGGGGACGGGTCACCCCTCCACTTT. Its translation is CSASFGGDGSPLHF.